A single sample is the source of the 30 T cell receptor beta chains below, sequenced in a study of T cell repertoires in cytomegalovirus infection. TCRdb itself ran the reads through MiXCR, one entry per CDR3 protein. The sample records over 45,000 distinct CDR3 sequences, roughly 18% being singletons. Which antigens these TCRs recognize remains unknown. The sequences come from CD8+ T cells from cultured PBMCs, collected from culture after CMV antigen stimulation. These receptors originate from a human donor in good health (CMV status not recorded). Some clones in this sample may be carry-over from other donors' samples.

There are a few counts of this clonotype. V and J are TRBV7-6 and TRBJ1-1; a weak D match, TRBD1 (5 bases). CDR1 and CDR2 (germline): SGHVS, FNYEAQ. CDR3 length equals 14 residues. Trimming took off 5 bases at V and 1 base at J, with 11 bases between the two ends. CDR3 in DNA: TGTGCCAGCAGCCCCCCGGGGGGGAACACTGAAGCTTTCTTT. It specifies CASSPPGGNTEAFF.

The rearrangement joins TRBV4-1 to TRBJ2-5, with a tentative D call TRBD2 (5 bases). The V end lost 0 bases, the J end lost 3 bases, and 14 bases lay between the germline ends. The CDR3 spans 16 residues. CDR1 is MGHRA and CDR2 is YSYEKL in the germline V gene. For the CDR3, the DNA is TGCGCCAGCAGCCAAGACGGGGTGAGTCCAGAAGAGACCCAGTACTTC. Encoded protein: CASSQDGVSPEETQYF.

With respect to this clonotype: Compared with germline, one end of the junction differs, possibly owing to a read error. The CDR3 protein is CASSQVLAEGVTYNEQFF. The CDR3 DNA is TGCGCCAGCAGTCAAGTTCTAGCGGAGGGAGTGACCTACAATGAGCAGTTCTTC. The chain uses TRBV4-3 and TRBJ2-1; 7 bases are shared with TRBD2. Looked up from germline, CDR1 is LGHNA and CDR2 is YSLEER. The length of the CDR3 is 18 residues.

V gene TRBV15 combines with J gene TRBJ2-7; D gene ambiguous. Germline lookup yields CDR1 LNHNV and CDR2 YYDKDF (reference sequence). The V end was cut by 1 base, the J end by 3 bases, with 4 bases between. The CDR3 loop spans 12 amino acids. The CDR3 nucleotides read TGTGCCACCAGCAGAGCAGGCTACGAGCAGTACTTC. This sequence encodes CATSRAGYEQYF.

Details on this clonotype: The conserved final phenylalanine or tryptophan is absent from the CDR3, which likely points to a read error. The chain couples TRBV6-1 to TRBJ2-1; 8 positions match TRBD1. The CDR3 runs to 13 residues. The junction had 6 bases not matched to a gene; V was cut back by 10 bases and J by 4 bases. Germline-derived CDR1 and CDR2 are MNHNS and SASEGT. In DNA, the CDR3 is TGTGCCACCAGACAGGGGCATTACAATGAGCAGTTCCTC. Its protein product is CATRQGHYNEQFL.

This clonotype was recorded many times. The gene calls are TRBV7-3 and TRBJ2-5, with 16 bases matching TRBD2. Germline V lookup: CDR1 SGHTA, CDR2 FQGTGA. Unmatched junction bases numbered 5, after V lost 5 bases and J lost 2 bases. The CDR3 sequence is 17 residues long. The CDR3 here is CASSAGLAGGTQETQYF. The CDR3 coding sequence is TGTGCCAGCAGCGCGGGACTAGCGGGGGGGACTCAAGAGACCCAGTACTTC.

This clonotype turned up a few times. The V call is TRBV9, the J call TRBJ1-1, with TRBD1 as a possible D gene (6 bases). The V gene lost 3 bases and the J gene lost 1 base, with 13 bases spanning the gap. The germline gives CDR1 SGDLS, CDR2 YYNGEE. The CDR3 sequence is 15 residues long. The CDR3 nucleotides read TGTGCCAGCAGCGAGGGGGGAGGTTGGAACACTGAAGCTTTCTTT. Translating gives CASSEGGGWNTEAFF. Full variable domain (outside the CDR3, taken from reference TRBV9 and TRBJ1-1): DSGVTQTPKHLITATGQRVTLRCSPRSGDLSVYWYQQSLDQGLQFLIQYYNGEERAKGNILERFSAQQFPDLHSELNLSSLELGDSALYFCASSEGGGWNTEAFFGQGTRLTVV.

The chain links TRBV11-2 to TRBJ2-1; 7 bases are shared with TRBD2. The CDR3 has 15 amino acids. The V gene's germline CDR1 is SGHAT and CDR2 FQNNGV. V gave up 8 bases and J gave up 6 bases; unmatched junction bases: 13. CDR3 loop: CASGGGGLAANEQFF. The CDR3 DNA reads as TGTGCCAGCGGGGGGGGGGGTCTAGCGGCCAATGAGCAGTTCTTC.

This clonotype was found a few times. The rearrangement joins TRBV10-3 to TRBJ2-7; a possible D gene is TRBD1 (5 bases). CDR1 is ENHRY and CDR2 is SYGVKD in the germline V gene. The V and J ends lost 8 bases and 2 bases respectively, with 7 bases between them. This CDR3 has 11 amino acids. The CDR3 coding sequence is TGTGCCATCGCAGGGACCTACGAGCAGTACTTC. As protein: CAIAGTYEQYF.

In this sample, this clonotype turned up many times. The chain couples TRBV12-3 or TRBV12-4 to TRBJ2-7; D is perhaps TRBD2 (6 bases). The CDR3 has 12 residues. V lost 4 bases to trimming and J lost 3 bases, with 7 bases between them. As DNA, the CDR3 is TGTGCCAGCAGTTGGGACTTCTACGAGCAGTACTTC. Translation: CASSWDFYEQYF.

This clonotype was found many times. This chain connects TRBV18 to TRBJ1-6, with D unresolved. The CDR3 is 19 amino acids. Trimming took 4 bases from V and 8 from J, leaving 27 bases between them. Germline-derived CDR1 and CDR2 are KGHSH and LQKENI. The CDR3 coding sequence is TGTGCCAGCTCACAGCTACGGCAAGGTATATTGTCCCAAGATTCACCCCTCCACTTT. This gives the protein CASSQLRQGILSQDSPLHF.

This clonotype was observed at least ten times. This chain uses TRBV7-2 with TRBJ1-5; D remains ambiguous. CDR3 length: 15 amino acids. Germline V gene sequence: CDR1 SGHTA, CDR2 FQGNSA. Trimming pared 2 bases from V and 6 bases from J, leaving 14 bases between. The chain's CDR3 is CASSLSDLRRQPQHF. For the CDR3, the DNA is TGTGCCAGCAGCTTATCGGACCTTCGGCGTCAGCCCCAGCATTTT. Variable domain in full (rest from reference TRBV7-2 and TRBJ1-5): GAGVSQSPSNKVTEKGKDVELRCDPISGHTALYWYRQSLGQGLEFLIYFQGNSAPDKSGLPSDRFSAERTGGSVSTLTIQRTQQEDSAVYLCASSLSDLRRQPQHFGDGTRLSIL.

This sequence joins TRBV19 and TRBJ2-3; no clear D gene. The CDR3 is 15 amino acids. V lost 0 bases and J 0 bases, leaving 7 bases between the germline ends. Germline values: CDR1 LNHDA, CDR2 SQIVND (reference sequence). The CDR3 DNA reads as TGTGCCAGTAGTATAGACTCCTCTAGCACAGATACGCAGTATTTT. Amino acid sequence: CASSIDSSSTDTQYF.

This clonotype came up a few times. The chain links TRBV12-3 or TRBV12-4 to TRBJ1-2; D is unresolved. The CDR3 consists of 12 residues. V lost 7 bases and J 8 bases, leaving 14 bases between the germline ends. Written as DNA, the CDR3 is TGTGCCAGCACCTCGGCAGGCGAGGGCTACACCTTC. It translates to CASTSAGEGYTF.

The gene calls are TRBV2 and TRBJ1-1; tentative D call: TRBD1 (5 bases). The CDR3 length is 11 residues. CDR1 and CDR2 from the germline V gene are SNHLY and FYNNEI. Trimming cost V 6 bases and J 5 bases, with 7 bases left between them. The CDR3 DNA follows: TGTGCCAGCAGGCAGGGAACTGAAGCTTTCTTT. Protein: CASRQGTEAFF.

The table lists this clonotype with many counts. The chain couples TRBV12-3 or TRBV12-4 to TRBJ2-7; tentatively, D is TRBD1 or TRBD2 (5 bases each). The V end was cut by 2 bases, the J end by 2 bases, with 13 bases between. This CDR3 has 15 residues. CDR3 coding DNA: TGTGCCAGCAGTTTAATTTCCGGGACCACCTACGAGCAGTACTTC. It yields the protein CASSLISGTTYEQYF.

This clonotype was detected only a few times. V gene TRBV12-5 combines with J gene TRBJ2-3; D is possibly TRBD2 (6 bases). Trimming stripped 2 bases from V and 5 bases from J, with 11 bases between. Germline V CDR1 and CDR2: LGHNT, FRNRAP. The CDR3 runs to 14 residues. CDR3 in DNA: TGTGCTAGTGGTTTGAGTTGGGGGGAAGATACGCAGTATTTT. Translated: CASGLSWGEDTQYF.

Notes on this clonotype: A much more abundant neighbour one base away suggests this may be a read error. The V call is TRBV7-8, the J call TRBJ1-1; no reliable D call. CDR1 and CDR2 (germline): SGHVS, FQNEAQ. Trimming stripped 5 bases from V and 3 bases from J, with 22 bases between. This CDR3 is built from 17 residues. The CDR3 reads CASSLGVAPPEDTEAFF. CDR3 coding DNA: TGTGCCAGCAGCCTAGGTGTTGCGCCGCCTGAGGACACTGAAGCTTTCTTT.

This clonotype has a count of ten or more. The chain uses TRBV7-2 and TRBJ2-1; D possibly uses TRBD1 or TRBD2 (6 bases each). Trimming left V 3 bases short and J 0 bases short, with 18 bases between. The CDR3 extends over 18 amino acids. CDR1 and CDR2 (germline): SGHTA, FQGNSA. The CDR3 spells CASSFSGATLSSYNEQFF. DNA of the CDR3: TGTGCCAGCAGCTTTTCGGGGGCGACTTTGAGCTCCTACAATGAGCAGTTCTTC.

The chain is built from TRBV20-1 and TRBJ1-1; D gene uncertain. Germline V gives CDR1 DFQATT, CDR2 SNEGSKA (reference sequence). CDR3 length equals 13 residues. The V end was cut by 0 bases, the J end by 7 bases, with 12 bases between. CDR3 DNA sequence: TGCAGTGCTAGAGAAGGGTTAAAATATGAAGCTTTCTTT. It translates to CSAREGLKYEAFF.

This clonotype was counted many times. This chain connects TRBV15 to TRBJ2-7; D unresolved. Trimming took 2 bases from V and 0 from J, leaving 11 bases between them. Germline V gene sequence: CDR1 LNHNV, CDR2 YYDKDF (reference sequence). This CDR3 comprises 15 residues. CDR3 DNA sequence: TGTGCCACCAGCAGAACGGTCCCTAGCTCCTACGAGCAGTACTTC. Translation gives CATSRTVPSSYEQYF.

This clonotype has ten or more counts. The V and J genes are TRBV12-3 or TRBV12-4 and TRBJ2-7; D may be TRBD1 (6 bases). The CDR3 length is 13 residues. V was cut by 5 bases and J by 2 bases, with 10 bases left in between. The CDR3 nucleotides are TGTGCCAGCAGTCCCGGGACAACCTACGAGCAGTACTTC. Translation: CASSPGTTYEQYF.

The rearrangement uses TRBV19 and TRBJ2-1; possibly TRBD2 for D (6 bases). From germline, CDR1 is LNHDA and CDR2 SQIVND (reference sequence). CDR3 length: 14 amino acids. V lost 5 bases and J lost 1, with 9 bases in between. The CDR3 DNA is TGTGCCAGTAGTTGGCGGGATTCCTACAATGAGCAGTTCTTC. Its translation is CASSWRDSYNEQFF.

This clonotype was observed a handful of times. CDR3 nucleotides: TGTGCCACAAAGATGCGGCAGAACTATAGCAATCAGCCCCAGCATTTT. This translates into CATKMRQNYSNQPQHF. V and J are TRBV19 and TRBJ1-5, with D unclear. Trimming pared 10 bases from V and 0 bases from J, leaving 19 bases between. The CDR3 has 16 residues. Germline V gene data show CDR1 as LNHDA and CDR2 as SQIVND (reference sequence).

The CDR3 DNA reads TGTGCCAGCAGTTACTCGAGTTTGCCCTACAATGAGCAGTTCTTC. Encoded protein: CASSYSSLPYNEQFF. The chain recombines TRBV6-6 with TRBJ2-1; D not resolved. The CDR3 consists of 15 residues. Per germline, CDR1 MNHNY and CDR2 SVGAGI (reference sequence). Trimming removed 0 bases from V and 2 bases from J, with 8 bases in between.

There are a few counts of this clonotype. The junction does not match germline at one end; this may be a read error. This sequence joins TRBV7-9 and TRBJ2-5; 8 bases are a match to TRBD2. The CDR3 totals 12 residues. The V gene's germline CDR1 is SEHNR and CDR2 FQNEAQ (reference sequence). CDR3 coding DNA: TGTGCCAGCAGCTCAGCTACAGGACTAGCAGTCTTC. Protein: CASSSATGLAVF.

This clonotype occurred many times. The CDR3 DNA reads as TGTGCCAGCACCCCTCGGGACAGTCATTCCTCGGATGGCTACACCTTC. It is translated as CASTPRDSHSSDGYTF. V gene TRBV25-1 combines with J gene TRBJ1-2; 7 positions agree with TRBD1. The CDR3 length is 16 residues. The germline V gene has CDR1 MGHDK and CDR2 SYGVNS. Losses at the gene ends were 7 bases for V and 6 bases for J; bases not matched to a gene: 17.

This clonotype was detected ten times or more. V is TRBV5-1 and J is TRBJ1-5; D unclear. V lost 1 base and J lost 1, with 9 bases in between. The germline CDR1 and CDR2 sequences are SGHRS and YFSETQ. This CDR3 comprises 15 residues. The DNA of the CDR3 is TGCGCCAGCAGCTTGAGAGGGATGAGCAATCAGCCCCAGCATTTT. Protein sequence: CASSLRGMSNQPQHF.

The table lists this clonotype with many counts. The rearrangement links TRBV2 to TRBJ1-5; D unclear. V lost 3 bases, J lost 2 bases, and 8 bases lay in between. Germline assignment: CDR1 SNHLY and CDR2 FYNNEI. This CDR3 comprises 14 residues. The CDR3, as DNA: TGTGCCAGCAGTGAGAATAGCGGCAATCAGCCCCAGCATTTT. This gives the protein CASSENSGNQPQHF.

Many counts were recorded for this clonotype. The chain employs TRBV27 and TRBJ1-5; no definite D call. Trimming cost V 0 bases and J 4 bases, with 13 bases left between them. Germline assignment: CDR1 MNHEY and CDR2 SMNVEV (reference sequence). This CDR3 has 16 amino acids. In nucleotides, the CDR3 is TGTGCCAGCAGTTTATCTGGACCCAAGGGAAATCAGCCCCAGCATTTT. It codes for CASSLSGPKGNQPQHF.